The present T cell receptor beta chain was sequenced within a study of PD-1 blockade in classical Hodgkin lymphoma. The germline V and J ends were trimmed by 4 bases and 7 bases, with 13 bases remaining between them. This CDR3 has 13 residues. Time point noted: cycle 4 day 1 (C4D1), after 5 to 7 weeks of nivolumab. With no exception, relapse followed autologous stem cell transplantation in all patients, and brentuximab vedotin exposure varied. Here immunoSEQ multiplex PCR was the method, and the copy in TCRdb shows in-frame clones only, minus some. The data show 40,000 to 65,000 clones, approximately 89% seen once.

This TCR was sampled from a human donor with classical Hodgkin lymphoma. Sequencing was performed on peripheral blood mononuclear cells (PBMCs), taken before the fourth cycle of nivolumab. J is TRBJ1-1 and V is TRBV23-1; tentatively, D is TRBD1 (6 bases). TRBV23-1 is flagged as an ORF with uncertain function. For the CDR3, the DNA is TGCGCCAGCAGTCGCCCGACAGGAGGTGAAGCTTTCTTT. This encodes CASSRPTGGEAFF.